Below are 14 T cell receptor beta chains sequenced from a single sample in a study of a mutant IDH1 vaccine in newly diagnosed glioma. Time point defined: week 35, safety follow-up. The investigators gave 300 ug of mutant IDH1 20-mer peptide in each vaccine dose, together with topical imiquimod. The assay was immunoSEQ multiplex PCR, and TCRdb's table has in-frame clones only and misses some. The sample lists tens of thousands of clones, 83% occurring once. These receptors lack a known antigen. The specimen was PBMCs, collected from a glioma patient whose treatment included an IDH1 peptide vaccine. The receptors derive from a woman aged 50 to 60 with glioma.

CDR3 residues: CARGLGGTGRGYTF. Written as DNA, the CDR3 is TGTGCCAGGGGCCTGGGGGGAACGGGTAGGGGCTACACCTTC. The V gene is TRBV19, the J gene TRBJ1-2; D perhaps matches TRBD1 (5 bases). CDR1 and CDR2 (germline): LNHDA, SQIVND (reference sequence). There are 14 residues in the CDR3. Trimming shortened V by 9 bases and J by 8 bases, and 22 bases separated the two germline ends. The whole variable domain, filled in from reference TRBV19 and TRBJ1-2, reads DGGITQSPKYLFRKEGQNVTLSCEQNLNHDAMYWYRQDPGQGLRLIYYSQIVNDFQKGDIAEGYSVSREKKESFPLTVTSAQKNPTAFYLCARGLGGTGRGYTFGSGTRLTVV.

The rearrangement joins TRBV6-1 to TRBJ2-7; unclear D gene. This CDR3 contains 13 residues. Germline CDR1 MNHNS, CDR2 SASEGT. V was clipped by 7 bases and J by 4 bases, with 14 bases between them. The CDR3, as DNA: TGTGCCAGCATACCACCAATGGCTTACGAGCAGTACTTC. Its translation is CASIPPMAYEQYF.

The chain couples TRBV19 to TRBJ1-1, with D possibly being TRBD1 (6 bases). CDR1 LNHDA and CDR2 SQIVND come from the germline V gene (reference sequence). V dropped 5 bases and J dropped 1 base, with 8 bases sitting between them. The CDR3 is 13 amino acids. DNA of the CDR3: TGTGCCAGTAGTCCACAGGGGAACACTGAAGCTTTCTTT. Translated: CASSPQGNTEAFF.

This chain joins TRBV29-1 and TRBJ2-7, with no clear D. CDR1 and CDR2 from the germline V gene are SQVTM and ANQGSEA. The CDR3 totals 12 residues. With 5 bases removed from V and 5 bases from J, the gap between germline ends came to 13 bases. CDR3 sequence (DNA): TGCAGCGTTAGGGCGGCCAGCCACGAGCAGTACTTC. It encodes CSVRAASHEQYF.

The rearrangement uses TRBV6-6 and TRBJ1-2, with D uncertain. V was trimmed by 0 bases and J by 3 bases, leaving 2 bases between them. CDR1 is MNHNY and CDR2 is SVGAGI in the germline V gene (reference sequence). CDR3 length equals 12 residues. The CDR3 sequence: CASSYSYYGYTF. CDR3 in DNA: TGTGCCAGCAGTTACTCCTACTATGGCTACACCTTC.

The CDR3 DNA reads as TGCGCCAGCGCAGAGGGGAGCAATCAGCCCCAGCATTTT. Residues: CASAEGSNQPQHF. The genes are TRBV10-2 and TRBJ1-5, with TRBD1 as a possible D gene (5 bases). Trimming pared 8 bases from V and 1 base from J, leaving 9 bases between. The V gene's germline CDR1 is WSHSY and CDR2 SAAADI. The CDR3 spans 13 residues.

CDR3 nucleotides: TGTGCCAGCAGTTTATCGCAGAGCTACGAGCAGTACTTC. Translating it yields CASSLSQSYEQYF. The J gene is TRBJ2-7, the V gene TRBV27, with D unclear. The CDR3 spans 13 residues. Germline CDR1 reads MNHEY; CDR2 reads SMNVEV (reference sequence). The germline V and J ends were trimmed by 0 bases and 3 bases, with 6 bases remaining between them.

The J gene is TRBJ1-5, the V gene TRBV28; the D is unclear. Germline V gene lookup returns CDR1 MDHEN and CDR2 SYDVKM. The CDR3 is 15 residues long. Trimming pared 3 bases from V and 1 base from J, leaving 10 bases between. Here the CDR3 reads CASSFADRSNQPQHF. The CDR3 DNA reads as TGTGCCAGCAGTTTTGCGGACCGGAGCAATCAGCCCCAGCATTTT.

This chain joins TRBV7-2 and TRBJ2-3, with 7 bases that match TRBD1. The CDR3 sequence is 14 residues long. V shed 4 bases, J shed 3 bases, and the junction held 4 bases outside the gene matches. From germline, CDR1 is SGHTA and CDR2 FQGNSA. The CDR3 sequence: CASSSMTGTDTQYF. CDR3 DNA sequence: TGTGCCAGCAGCTCTATGACAGGGACAGATACGCAGTATTTT.

This clone was counted only a few times. The chain carries TRBV6-5 and TRBJ1-6; tentatively, D is TRBD1 (5 bases). CDR1 and CDR2 (germline): MNHEY, SVGAGI. The CDR3 spans 15 residues. Trimming shortened V by 3 bases and J by 8 bases, and 14 bases separated the two germline ends. In DNA form, the CDR3 reads TGTGCCAGCAGTTATGGGCGTAGAGGGGATTCACCCCTCCACTTT. It is translated as CASSYGRRGDSPLHF.

The V and J genes are TRBV6-5 and TRBJ2-5; D unclear. There are 11 residues in the CDR3. Trimming took 6 bases from V and 1 from J, leaving 3 bases between them. Germline CDR1 MNHEY, CDR2 SVGAGI. CDR3 coding DNA: TGTGCCAGCAGCGCCCAAGAGACCCAGTACTTC. Its translation is CASSAQETQYF.

This clone was seen a handful of times. This chain links TRBV29-1 with TRBJ2-5, with D maybe TRBD1 (5 bases). The CDR3 totals 15 residues. Trimming shortened V by 3 bases and J by 1 base, and 15 bases separated the two germline ends. CDR1 is SQVTM, CDR2 ANQGSEA, per germline. CDR3 residues: CSVERLQGRQETQYF. In DNA, the CDR3 is TGCAGCGTTGAGCGACTCCAGGGTCGCCAAGAGACCCAGTACTTC.

The chain joins TRBV29-1 to TRBJ2-5; TRBD1 aligns across 8 bases. The CDR3 runs to 14 residues. V lost 7 bases, J lost 1 base, and 8 bases stayed unmatched. Germline CDR1 is SQVTM and CDR2 is ANQGSEA. The CDR3 nucleotides are TGCAGCGCGACCGGGACAGGCGTCCAAGAGACCCAGTACTTC. Its protein product is CSATGTGVQETQYF.

This chain's CDR3 is CASSSTGGDTGELFF. CDR3 in DNA: TGTGCCAGCAGTTCGACAGGCGGTGACACCGGGGAGCTGTTTTTT. V is TRBV6-6 and J is TRBJ2-2; possible D gene TRBD1, 6 bases. The CDR3 is 15 residues long. The germline V and J ends were trimmed by 4 bases and 3 bases, with 12 bases remaining between them. The germline V gene has CDR1 MNHNY and CDR2 SVGAGI (reference sequence).